This T cell receptor beta chain was observed in a study of control samples from healthy donors and cancer patients. Between the trimmed V and J ends, which lost 3 bases and 5 bases, there was a span of 14 bases. This CDR3 region has 15 residues. Germline-derived CDR1 and CDR2 are KGHSH and LQKENI. The repertoire was sequenced with immunoSEQ multiplex PCR; TCRdb's copy has only in-frame clones and lacks some. The table lists around 120,000 clones, 88% of them singletons. This rearrangement joins TRBV18 to TRBJ1-5; possibly TRBD1 for D (6 bases). The sequence derives from a woman in her seventies in good health. Input material: blood. The CDR3 region has the DNA TGTGCCAGCTCACCCGGAGGGGGGGGCGATCAGCCCCAGCATTTT. Amino acid sequence: CASSPGGGGDQPQHF.